The 13 T cell receptor beta chains in this list originate from one sample, sequenced in a study of cytomegalovirus exposure and HLA in healthy donors. A multiplex PCR was run with 60 Vbeta primers and 13 Jbeta primers. This table comes from immunoSEQ multiplex PCR, and its TCRdb copy is limited to in-frame clones, with some not included. The repertoire holds over 60,000 clones, with over 70% as singletons. Sequencing was done on a sample of PBMCs. These receptors were collected from a man aged 70 or older in good health and CMV-seronegative.

J is TRBJ1-2 and V is TRBV6-1; D is unclear. Germline CDR1 MNHNS, CDR2 SASEGT. V was trimmed by 1 base and J by 0 bases, leaving 21 bases between them. The CDR3 is made up of 19 amino acids. In DNA form, the CDR3 reads TGTGCCAGCAGTGAAGGCCCCCAGGCAGTAACATTAGCTAACTATGGCTACACCTTC. Its translation: CASSEGPQAVTLANYGYTF.

This clone has only a few counts. The CDR3 DNA follows: TGTGCCAGCAGTGACAGGGGTAACAATTCACCCCTCCACTTT. Protein: CASSDRGNNSPLHF. V and J are TRBV6-1 and TRBJ1-6; D might be TRBD1 (6 bases). The germline V and J ends were trimmed by 3 bases and 7 bases, with 10 bases remaining between them. The CDR3 contains 14 residues. Germline CDR1 reads MNHNS; CDR2 reads SASEGT.

Only a few counts were recorded for this clone. The chain has TRBV23-1 and TRBJ1-1; D may be TRBD1 (6 bases). TRBV23-1 carries the ORF label, with uncertain function. The germline V and J ends were trimmed by 0 bases and 5 bases, with 22 bases remaining between them. CDR3 length: 18 amino acids. CDR3 sequence: CASSQSRRRGSRFTEAFF. The CDR3 region has the DNA TGCGCCAGCAGTCAATCGAGGCGAAGGGGGTCAAGGTTTACTGAAGCTTTCTTT.

V is TRBV7-6 and J is TRBJ1-2; 7 nucleotides agree with TRBD1. CDR3 length: 17 amino acids. Germline V gene sequence: CDR1 SGHVS, CDR2 FNYEAQ. Germline trimming cut 5 bases from V and 2 bases from J; bases unmatched to any gene: 14. In nucleotides, the CDR3 is TGTGCCAGCAGCCCAGGGCCGGGACAGAGAATAAACTATGGCTACACCTTC. Translation gives CASSPGPGQRINYGYTF.

This chain uses TRBV6-5 with TRBJ1-2; tentative D call: TRBD1 (5 bases). Deletions cut 0 bases from V and 4 bases from J, with 12 bases between. Per the germline V gene, CDR1 is MNHEY and CDR2 is SVGAGI. This CDR3 is 15 amino acids long. The CDR3 region has the DNA TGTGCCAGCAGTTACTCGACCGGGGGAGCCTATGGCTACACCTTC. Amino acids: CASSYSTGGAYGYTF.

This chain connects TRBV15 to TRBJ2-6; a weak D match, TRBD1 (6 bases). CDR1 LNHNV and CDR2 YYDKDF come from the germline V gene (reference sequence). Trimming cost V 3 bases and J 0 bases, with 9 bases left between them. This CDR3 spans 16 amino acids. This CDR3 reads CATSSDRSSGANVLTF. In DNA, the CDR3 is TGTGCCACCAGCAGCGACAGGAGCTCTGGGGCCAACGTCCTGACTTTC.

The V call is TRBV7-2, the J call TRBJ2-2, with 13 bases aligning to TRBD2. The CDR3 spans 15 residues. CDR1 and CDR2 (germline): SGHTA, FQGNSA. With V trimmed by 6 bases and J by 8 bases, 6 bases remained unmatched. CDR3 sequence: CASRLTSGRAGELFF. The CDR3 region has the DNA TGTGCCAGCAGACTCACTAGCGGGAGGGCTGGGGAGCTGTTTTTT.

The V and J genes are TRBV11-3 and TRBJ2-3; D gene unclear. Trimming removed 3 bases from V and 2 bases from J, with 12 bases in between. Germline CDR1 is SGHNT and CDR2 is YENEEA. The CDR3 totals 15 residues. CDR3 residues: CASSFRITDTDTQYF. As DNA, the CDR3 is TGTGCCAGCAGCTTCCGTATCACAGACACAGATACGCAGTATTTT. Supplemented by reference TRBV11-3 and TRBJ2-3, the full variable domain reads EAGVVQSPRYKIIEKKQPVAFWCNPISGHNTLYWYLQNLGQGPELLIRYENEEAVDDSQLPKDRFSAERLKGVDSTLKIQPAELGDSAVYLCASSFRITDTDTQYFGPGTRLTVL.

V and J are TRBV6-4 and TRBJ1-2; TRBD1 matches at 10 bases. With 6 bases clipped from V and 2 bases from J, the junction kept 12 bases outside the gene matches. CDR3 length: 17 residues. CDR1 and CDR2 from the germline V gene are MRHNA and SNTAGT. The CDR3 DNA sequence: TGTGCCAGCAGACTCCGGGACAGGGGCGTATGGAACTATGGCTACACCTTC. Its translation is CASRLRDRGVWNYGYTF.

Here the CDR3 reads CASPWTWTANQPQHF. CDR3 nucleotide sequence: TGCGCCAGCCCATGGACCTGGACAGCCAATCAGCCCCAGCATTTT. This chain joins TRBV10-1 and TRBJ1-5; TRBD1 is a possible D gene (6 bases). In germline, CDR1 is WNHNN, CDR2 SYGVQD (reference sequence). The ends were cut back, 8 bases at V and 3 bases at J, with 17 bases in the middle. This CDR3 comprises 15 residues.

CDR3 sequence: CASSEAGAGTHTDTQYF. The CDR3 DNA reads as TGTGCCAGCAGCGAAGCGGGAGCAGGCACACACACAGATACGCAGTATTTT. V is TRBV9 and J is TRBJ2-3; 8 bases fit TRBD2. CDR3 length equals 17 residues. Looked up from germline, CDR1 is SGDLS and CDR2 is YYNGEE. J was trimmed by 2 bases and V by 3 bases; bases with no gene match: 11.

In its sample, this clone was seen once. The chain links TRBV4-1 to TRBJ2-1, with a tentative D call TRBD2 (6 bases). The ends were cut back, 0 bases at V and 6 bases at J, with 12 bases in the middle. In germline, CDR1 is MGHRA, CDR2 YSYEKL. This CDR3 contains 15 residues. CDR3 amino acids: CASSQDDGRGNEQFF. CDR3 DNA: TGCGCCAGCAGCCAAGATGACGGGAGAGGCAATGAGCAGTTCTTC.

This clone came up a few times. The chain has TRBV7-2 and TRBJ2-3; D unresolved. Germline CDR1 is SGHTA and CDR2 is FQGNSA. V shed 5 bases and J shed 3 bases, with 6 bases lying between them. This CDR3 region has 12 residues. The CDR3 protein is CASSPGTDTQYF. The CDR3 DNA is TGTGCCAGCAGCCCAGGTACAGATACGCAGTATTTT. The full variable domain, in which reference TRBV7-2 and TRBJ2-3 provide the parts outside the CDR3, is GAGVSQSPSNKVTEKGKDVELRCDPISGHTALYWYRQSLGQGLEFLIYFQGNSAPDKSGLPSDRFSAERTGGSVSTLTIQRTQQEDSAVYLCASSPGTDTQYFGPGTRLTVL.